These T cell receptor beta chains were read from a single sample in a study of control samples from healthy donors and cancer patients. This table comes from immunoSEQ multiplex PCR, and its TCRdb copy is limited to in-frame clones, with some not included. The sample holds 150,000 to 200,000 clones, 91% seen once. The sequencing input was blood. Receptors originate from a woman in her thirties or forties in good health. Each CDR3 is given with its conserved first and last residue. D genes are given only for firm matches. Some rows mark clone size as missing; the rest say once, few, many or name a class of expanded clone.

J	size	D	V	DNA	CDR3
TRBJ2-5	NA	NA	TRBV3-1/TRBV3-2	TGTGCCAGCAGCCAGACTAGTGGGGGGCCCCAGTACTTC	CASSQTSGGPQYF
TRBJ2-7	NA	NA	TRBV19	TGTGCCAGCTACGAGCAGTACTTC	CASYEQYF
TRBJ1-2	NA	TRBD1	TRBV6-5	TGTGCCAGCAGTTTGGGGACAGCCAACTATGGCTACACCTTC	CASSLGTANYGYTF
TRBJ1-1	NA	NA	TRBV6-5	TGTGCCAGCAGTTACTCATCGGGCCGGACTGAAGCTTTCTTT	CASSYSSGRTEAFF
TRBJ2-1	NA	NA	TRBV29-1	TGCAGCGTCAGGGGTCTCGAGTCCTACAATGAGCAGTTCTTC	CSVRGLESYNEQFF
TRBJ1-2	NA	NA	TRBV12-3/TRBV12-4	TGTGCCAGCAGTTTTTCCCTTAACTATGGCTACACCTTC	CASSFSLNYGYTF
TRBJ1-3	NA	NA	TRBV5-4	TGTGCCAGCACAGACTTTGATAGCTCTGGAAACACCATATATTTT	CASTDFDSSGNTIYF
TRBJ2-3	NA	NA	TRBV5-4	TGTGCCAGCAGCTACGTGGATACGCAGTATTTT	CASSYVDTQYF
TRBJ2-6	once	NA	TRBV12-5	TGTGCTAGTGGGGCACCGAACTCTGGGGCCAACGTCCTGACTTTC	CASGAPNSGANVLTF
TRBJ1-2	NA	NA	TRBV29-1	TGCAGCGTTTATAAACAGGGTGATGGCTACACCTTC	CSVYKQGDGYTF
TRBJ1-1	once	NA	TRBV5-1	TGCGCCAGCAGCCAAATAAGACAGGACGACGTGAACACTGAAGCTTTCTTT	CASSQIRQDDVNTEAFF
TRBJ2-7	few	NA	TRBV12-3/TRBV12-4	TGTGCCAGCAGATTGGACGGTTCCTACGAGCAGTACTTC	CASRLDGSYEQYF
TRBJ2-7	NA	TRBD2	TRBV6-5	TGTGCCAGCAGTTACGGCGGGGGGCTAGCCTGGGAGCAGTACTTC	CASSYGGGLAWEQYF
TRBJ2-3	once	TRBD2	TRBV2	TGTGCCAGCGGACTAGGGGCAGATACGCAGTATTTT	CASGLGADTQYF
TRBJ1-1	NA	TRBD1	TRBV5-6	TGTGCCAGCAGCAGCCCCGGGACAGCGGACACTGAAGCTTTCTTT	CASSSPGTADTEAFF
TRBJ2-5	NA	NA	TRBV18	TGTGCCAGCTCACCATCCTCGGAGACCCAGTACTTC	CASSPSSETQYF
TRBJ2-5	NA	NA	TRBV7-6	TGTGCCAGCAGCTTAGTGGGTATGCAGACCCAGTACTTC	CASSLVGMQTQYF
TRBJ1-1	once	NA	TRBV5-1	TGCGCCAGCAGCTTGATTGGGGGGAACACTGAAGCTTTCTTT	CASSLIGGNTEAFF
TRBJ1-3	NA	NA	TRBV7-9	TGTGCCAGCAGCTTGCAGGGGTCAGGAAACACCATATATTTT	CASSLQGSGNTIYF
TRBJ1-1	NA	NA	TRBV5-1	TGCGCCAGCAGCCCCTCGGGGGATGTGAACACTGAAGCTTTCTTT	CASSPSGDVNTEAFF
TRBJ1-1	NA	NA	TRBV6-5	TGTGCCAGCAGATTCACGGAGTACACTGAAGCTTTCTTT	CASRFTEYTEAFF
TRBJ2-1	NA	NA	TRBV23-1	TGCGCCAGCAACCCTCGGGTGGAGGGGGCGCACAATGAGCAGTTCTTC	CASNPRVEGAHNEQFF
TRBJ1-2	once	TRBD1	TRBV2	TGTGCCAGCAAAGGGGGCCCCTATGGCTACACCTTC	CASKGGPYGYTF
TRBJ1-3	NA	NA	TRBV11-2	TGTGCCAGCAGCTTAGGTGCCGGAGTTGCTGGAAACACCATATATTTT	CASSLGAGVAGNTIYF
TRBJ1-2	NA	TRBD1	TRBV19	TGTGCCAGTAGTCGACAGGGGTTGTACTATGGCTACACCTTC	CASSRQGLYYGYTF
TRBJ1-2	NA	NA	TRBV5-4	TGTGCCAGCAGCTTGGAGTTGGGGGACTATGGCTACACCTTC	CASSLELGDYGYTF
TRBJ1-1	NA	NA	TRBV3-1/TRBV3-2	TGTGCCAGCAGCCAACTAGGGTCCCAGTGGGCTTTCTTT	CASSQLGSQWAFF
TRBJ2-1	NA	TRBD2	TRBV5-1	TGCGCCAGCAGCCCGAGGGGTAGCGGGGGGGCCAATGAGCAGTTCTTC	CASSPRGSGGANEQFF
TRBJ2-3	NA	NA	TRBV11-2	TGTGCCAGCAGCTTCGGGTCGGGGACAGATACGCAGTATTTT	CASSFGSGTDTQYF
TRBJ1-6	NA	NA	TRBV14	TGTGCCAGCAGCCCGGGCTGGGTTGGTTCACCCCTCCACTTT	CASSPGWVGSPLHF
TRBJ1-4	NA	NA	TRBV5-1	TGCGCCAGCTCTCCGGGACTCCTGGGGCCAACTAATGAAAAACTGTTTTTT	CASSPGLLGPTNEKLFF
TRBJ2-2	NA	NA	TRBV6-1	TGTGCCAGCAGTGAAGCTATTATGGGTTTGTGGGTCGGACTTATAGCCGGGGAGCTGTTTTTT	CASSEAIMGLWVGLIAGELFF
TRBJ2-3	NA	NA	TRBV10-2	TGCGCCAGCAGTGTAGGGGTTGTGGATACGCAGTATTTT	CASSVGVVDTQYF
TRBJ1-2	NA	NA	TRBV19	TGTGCCAGTAGGAAGGGATTCCAGGCGAACTATGGCTACACCTTC	CASRKGFQANYGYTF
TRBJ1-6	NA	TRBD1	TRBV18	TGTGCCAGCTCACCCCCGACAGGGAGTTCACCCCTCCACTTT	CASSPPTGSSPLHF
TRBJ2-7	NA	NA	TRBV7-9	TGTGCCAGCAGCTTGCGGAGCCACGAGCAGTACTTC	CASSLRSHEQYF
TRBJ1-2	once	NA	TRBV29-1	TGCAGCGTTGTAGGAGGGGACACCGAGACCTATGGCTACACCTTC	CSVVGGDTETYGYTF
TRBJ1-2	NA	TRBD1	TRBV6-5	TGTGCCAGCAGCAGGGGGCAGGGCTATGGCTACACCTTC	CASSRGQGYGYTF
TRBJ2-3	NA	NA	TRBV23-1	TGCGCCAGCAGCCCCGGAAATAATAGCACAGATACGCAGTATTTT	CASSPGNNSTDTQYF
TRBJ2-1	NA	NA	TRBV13	TGTGCCAGCAGCCTCACAGGATACAATGAGCAGTTCTTC	CASSLTGYNEQFF
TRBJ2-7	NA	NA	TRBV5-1	TGCGCCAGCAGCTTGGAGGGGGGAGAAACCGAGCAGTACTTC	CASSLEGGETEQYF
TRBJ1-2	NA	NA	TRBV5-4	TGTGCCAGCAGCAGGAGGGACTATGGGTATGGCTACACCTTC	CASSRRDYGYGYTF
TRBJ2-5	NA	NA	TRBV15	TGTGCCACCAGCAGAGGAACTTTGTCGGAAGAGACCCAGTACTTC	CATSRGTLSEETQYF
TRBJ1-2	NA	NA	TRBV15	TGTGCCACCAGCACTACCCTAAGGGGAGGGGACTATGGCTACACCTTC	CATSTTLRGGDYGYTF
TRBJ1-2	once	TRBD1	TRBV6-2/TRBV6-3	TGTGCCAGCAGTCAGGGACAGGGGCCGCTCTATGGCTACACCTTC	CASSQGQGPLYGYTF
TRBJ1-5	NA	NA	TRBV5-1	TGCGCCAGCAGCCCAGGGGAGGGCAATCAGCCCCAGCATTTT	CASSPGEGNQPQHF
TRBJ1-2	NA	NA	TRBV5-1	TGCGCCAGCAGCCGAAACCCTGGGCAGGGGCGCGACTACAACTATGGCTACACCTTC	CASSRNPGQGRDYNYGYTF
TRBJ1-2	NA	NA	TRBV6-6	TGTGCCAGCAAGGCAGAGGGAGAGACTTATGGCTACACCTTC	CASKAEGETYGYTF
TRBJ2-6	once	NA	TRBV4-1	TGCGCCAGCAGCCAAGCTGGATCTGGGGCCAACGTCCTGACTTTC	CASSQAGSGANVLTF
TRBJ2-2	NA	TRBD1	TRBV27	TGTGCCAGCAGTTTTAGGGGGCTCGGCACCGGGGAGCTGTTTTTT	CASSFRGLGTGELFF
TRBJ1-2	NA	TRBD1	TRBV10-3	TGTGCCATCAGTGGGGACAGGGGAGAATCTGGCTACACCTTC	CAISGDRGESGYTF
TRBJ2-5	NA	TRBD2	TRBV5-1	TGCGCCAGCAGCTTAGCGGGGGGGCAAGAGACCCAGTACTTC	CASSLAGGQETQYF
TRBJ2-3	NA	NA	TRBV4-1	TGCGCCAGCAGCCAAGAGGGTTATCCAGCGGCTCCAGATACGCAGTATTTT	CASSQEGYPAAPDTQYF
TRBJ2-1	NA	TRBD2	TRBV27	TGTGCCAGCAGTTTCGGGGGGAATGAGCAGTTCTTC	CASSFGGNEQFF
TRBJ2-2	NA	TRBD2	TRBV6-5	TGTGCCAGCAGAACGACTAGCGGGGGTTCCGGGGAGCTGTTTTTT	CASRTTSGGSGELFF
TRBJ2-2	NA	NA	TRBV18	TGTGCCAGCTCACACGGGGACGAAAACACCGGGGAGCTGTTTTTT	CASSHGDENTGELFF
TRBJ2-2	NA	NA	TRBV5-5	TGTGCCAGCAGCTTCTTGACCGGGGAGCTGTTTTTT	CASSFLTGELFF
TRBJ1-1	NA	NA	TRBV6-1	TGTGCCAGCAGTGATTGGGTTTATGGGGCCAACGCTCCGGCTTTCTTT	CASSDWVYGANAPAFF
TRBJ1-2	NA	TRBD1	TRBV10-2	TGCGCCAGCAGCTTTGGGGGACAGGGATTTTTATTCGAGGGCTACACCTTC	CASSFGGQGFLFEGYTF
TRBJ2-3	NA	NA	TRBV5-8	TGTGCCAGCAGCCCACAAAGATTCTCTAGCACAGATACGCAGTATTTT	CASSPQRFSSTDTQYF